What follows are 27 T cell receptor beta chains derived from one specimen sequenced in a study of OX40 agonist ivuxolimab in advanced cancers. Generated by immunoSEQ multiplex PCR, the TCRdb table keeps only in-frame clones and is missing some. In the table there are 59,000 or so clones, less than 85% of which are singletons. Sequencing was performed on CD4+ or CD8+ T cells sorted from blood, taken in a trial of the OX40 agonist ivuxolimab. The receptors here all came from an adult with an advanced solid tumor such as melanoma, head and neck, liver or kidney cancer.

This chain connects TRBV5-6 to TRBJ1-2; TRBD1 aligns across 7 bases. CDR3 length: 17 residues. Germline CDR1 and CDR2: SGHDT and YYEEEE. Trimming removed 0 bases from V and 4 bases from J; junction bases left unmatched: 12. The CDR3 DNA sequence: TGTGCCAGCAGCTTGGGTCCAGGGGGAGAGGAAATCTATGGCTACACCTTC. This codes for CASSLGPGGEEIYGYTF.

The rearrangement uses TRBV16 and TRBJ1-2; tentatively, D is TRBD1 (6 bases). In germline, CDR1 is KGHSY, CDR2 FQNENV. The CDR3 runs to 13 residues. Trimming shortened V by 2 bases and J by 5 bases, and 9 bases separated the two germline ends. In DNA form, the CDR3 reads TGTGCCAGCAGCCAAGCCAGGGGATATGGCTACACCTTC. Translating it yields CASSQARGYGYTF.

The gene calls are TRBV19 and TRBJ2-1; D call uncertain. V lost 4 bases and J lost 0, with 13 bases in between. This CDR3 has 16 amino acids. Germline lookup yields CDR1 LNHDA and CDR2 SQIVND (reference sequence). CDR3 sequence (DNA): TGTGCCAGTAGTAAGTTCCGCGGTGCCTCCTACAATGAGCAGTTCTTC. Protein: CASSKFRGASYNEQFF.

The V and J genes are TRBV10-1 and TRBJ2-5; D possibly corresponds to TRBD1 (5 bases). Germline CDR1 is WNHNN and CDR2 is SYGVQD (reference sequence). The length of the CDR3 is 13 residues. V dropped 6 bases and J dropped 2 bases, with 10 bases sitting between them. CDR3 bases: TGCGCCAGCAGAAGGACACTTCAAGAGACCCAGTACTTC. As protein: CASRRTLQETQYF.

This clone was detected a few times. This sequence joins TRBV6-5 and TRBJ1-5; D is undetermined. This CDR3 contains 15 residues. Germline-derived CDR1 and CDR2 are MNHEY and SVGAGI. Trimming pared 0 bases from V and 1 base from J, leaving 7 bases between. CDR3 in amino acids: CASSYSWGSNQPQHF. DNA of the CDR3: TGTGCCAGCAGTTACTCTTGGGGAAGCAATCAGCCCCAGCATTTT.

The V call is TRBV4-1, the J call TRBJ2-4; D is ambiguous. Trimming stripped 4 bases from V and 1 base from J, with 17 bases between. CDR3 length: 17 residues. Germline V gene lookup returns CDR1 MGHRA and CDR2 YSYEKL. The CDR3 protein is CASSPGSTVGAKNIQYF. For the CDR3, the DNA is TGCGCCAGCAGCCCCGGGTCCACTGTGGGGGCCAAAAACATTCAGTACTTC.

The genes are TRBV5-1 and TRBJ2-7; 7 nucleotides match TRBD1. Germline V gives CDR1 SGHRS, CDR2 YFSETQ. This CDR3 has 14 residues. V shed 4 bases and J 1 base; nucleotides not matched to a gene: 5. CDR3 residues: CASSQGQRSYEQYF. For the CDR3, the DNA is TGCGCCAGCAGCCAGGGACAGCGGTCCTACGAGCAGTACTTC.

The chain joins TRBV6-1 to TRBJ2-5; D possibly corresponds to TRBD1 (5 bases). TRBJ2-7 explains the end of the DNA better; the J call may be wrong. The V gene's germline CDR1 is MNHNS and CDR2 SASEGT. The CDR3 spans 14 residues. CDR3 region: CASSERGSSYEQYF. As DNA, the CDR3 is TGTGCCAGCAGTGAAAGGGGCAGCTCCTACGAGCAGTACTTC.

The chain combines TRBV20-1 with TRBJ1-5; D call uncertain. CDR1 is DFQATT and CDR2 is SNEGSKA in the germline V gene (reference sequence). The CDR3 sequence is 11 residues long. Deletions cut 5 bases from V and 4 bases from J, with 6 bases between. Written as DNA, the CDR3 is TGCAGTGCTGCAGAAAATCAGCCCCAGCATTTT. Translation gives CSAAENQPQHF.

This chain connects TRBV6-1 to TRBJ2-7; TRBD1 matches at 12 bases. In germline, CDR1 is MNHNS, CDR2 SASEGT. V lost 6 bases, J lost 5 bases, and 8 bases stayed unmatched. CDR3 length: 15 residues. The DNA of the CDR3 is TGTGCCAGCAGCCCGGGACAGGGGGCAAGACACGAGCAGTACTTC. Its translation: CASSPGQGARHEQYF.

Here the CDR3 DNA reads TGTGCCAGCGGGACAGAACGCTATGGCTACACCTTC. Its protein is CASGTERYGYTF. The J gene is TRBJ1-2, the V gene TRBV2, with 7 bases fitting TRBD1. The CDR3 has 12 residues. Germline CDR1 is SNHLY and CDR2 is FYNNEI. V lost 8 bases, J lost 4 bases, and 4 bases stayed unmatched.

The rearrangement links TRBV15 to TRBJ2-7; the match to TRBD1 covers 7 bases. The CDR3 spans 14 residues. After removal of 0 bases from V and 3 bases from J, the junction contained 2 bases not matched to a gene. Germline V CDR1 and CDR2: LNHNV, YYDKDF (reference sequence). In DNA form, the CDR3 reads TGTGCCACCAGCAGAGAGAGGGGGCACTACGAGCAGTACTTC. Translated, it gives CATSRERGHYEQYF.

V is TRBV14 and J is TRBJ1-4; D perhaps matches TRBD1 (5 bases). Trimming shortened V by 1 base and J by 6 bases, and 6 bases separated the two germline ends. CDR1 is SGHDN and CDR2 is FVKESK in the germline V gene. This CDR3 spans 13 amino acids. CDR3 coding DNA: TGTGCCAGCAGCCAAGGGGGCTATGAAAAACTGTTTTTT. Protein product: CASSQGGYEKLFF.

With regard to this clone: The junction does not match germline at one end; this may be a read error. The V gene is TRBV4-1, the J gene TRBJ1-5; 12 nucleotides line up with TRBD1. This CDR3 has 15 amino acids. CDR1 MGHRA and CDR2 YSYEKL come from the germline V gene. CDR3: CASSQGQGANQPQHF. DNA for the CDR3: TGTGCCAGCAGCCAGGGACAGGGGGCGAATCAGCCCCAGCATTTT.

In DNA, the CDR3 is TGTGCCAGCAGAGACCAAGGGGTTCAGCCCCAGCATTTT. It encodes CASRDQGVQPQHF. V usage is TRBV2 and J usage is TRBJ1-5; perhaps TRBD1 as D (5 bases). The V gene lost 6 bases and the J gene lost 6 bases, with 12 bases spanning the gap. The CDR3 runs 13 residues. Germline V gene sequence: CDR1 SNHLY, CDR2 FYNNEI. The variable domain in full, with the rest retrieved from reference TRBV2 and TRBJ1-5, is EPEVTQTPSHQVTQMGQEVILRCVPISNHLYFYWYRQILGQKVEFLVSFYNNEISEKSEIFDDQFSVERPDGSNFTLKIRSTKLEDSAMYFCASRDQGVQPQHFGDGTRLSIL.

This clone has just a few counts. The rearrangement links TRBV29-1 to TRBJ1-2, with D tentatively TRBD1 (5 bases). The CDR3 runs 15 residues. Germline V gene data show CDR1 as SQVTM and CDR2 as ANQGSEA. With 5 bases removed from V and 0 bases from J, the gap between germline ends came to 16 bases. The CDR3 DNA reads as TGCAGCGTTCCCCCGCGGGGGGGAACTAACTATGGCTACACCTTC. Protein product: CSVPPRGGTNYGYTF.

The CDR3 region is CASSQDREGAGRGQPQHF. CDR3 nucleotide sequence: TGTGCCAGCAGCCAAGACCGCGAGGGGGCAGGCAGAGGGCAGCCCCAGCATTTT. The rearrangement links TRBV7-2 to TRBJ1-5; TRBD1 matches 7 bases. The trim removed 5 bases at V and 7 bases at J, leaving 20 bases unmatched. This CDR3 is built from 18 residues. CDR1 is SGHTA, CDR2 FQGNSA, per germline.

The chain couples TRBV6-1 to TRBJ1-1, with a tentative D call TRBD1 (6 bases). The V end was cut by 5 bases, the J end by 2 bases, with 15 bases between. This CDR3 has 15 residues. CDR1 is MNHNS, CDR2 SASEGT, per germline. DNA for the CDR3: TGTGCCAGCAGTTCCCCCAGGGGTGTCAACACTGAAGCTTTCTTT. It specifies CASSSPRGVNTEAFF.

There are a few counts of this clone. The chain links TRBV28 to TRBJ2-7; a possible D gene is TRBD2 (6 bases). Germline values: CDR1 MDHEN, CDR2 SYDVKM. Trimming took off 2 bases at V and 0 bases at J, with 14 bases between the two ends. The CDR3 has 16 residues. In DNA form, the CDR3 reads TGTGCCAGCAGTTTAGTTCGGGAGCGGACCTCCTACGAGCAGTACTTC. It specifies CASSLVRERTSYEQYF.

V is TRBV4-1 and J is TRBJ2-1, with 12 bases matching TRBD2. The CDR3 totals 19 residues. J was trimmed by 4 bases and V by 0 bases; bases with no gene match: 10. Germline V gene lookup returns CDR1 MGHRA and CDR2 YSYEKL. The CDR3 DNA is TGCGCCAGCAGCCAAGATGGGCTAGCGGGGGGGCTGATGTACAATGAGCAGTTCTTC. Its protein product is CASSQDGLAGGLMYNEQFF.

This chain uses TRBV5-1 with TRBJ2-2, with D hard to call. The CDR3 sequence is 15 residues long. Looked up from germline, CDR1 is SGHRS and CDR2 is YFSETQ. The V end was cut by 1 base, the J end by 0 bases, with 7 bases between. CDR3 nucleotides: TGCGCCAGCAGCTTGCTCACTACGAACACCGGGGAGCTGTTTTTT. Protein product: CASSLLTTNTGELFF.

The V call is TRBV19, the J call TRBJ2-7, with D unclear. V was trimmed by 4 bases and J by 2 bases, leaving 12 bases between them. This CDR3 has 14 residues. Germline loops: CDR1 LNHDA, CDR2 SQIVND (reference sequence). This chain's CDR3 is CASSNVGMAYEQYF. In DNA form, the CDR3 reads TGTGCCAGTAGTAATGTAGGTATGGCCTACGAGCAGTACTTC.

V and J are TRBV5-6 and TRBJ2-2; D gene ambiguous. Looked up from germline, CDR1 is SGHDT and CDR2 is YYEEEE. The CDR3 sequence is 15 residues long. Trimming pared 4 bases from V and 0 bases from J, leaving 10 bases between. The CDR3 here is CASSLGRPNTGELFF. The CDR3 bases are TGTGCCAGCAGCCTAGGCCGGCCGAACACCGGGGAGCTGTTTTTT.

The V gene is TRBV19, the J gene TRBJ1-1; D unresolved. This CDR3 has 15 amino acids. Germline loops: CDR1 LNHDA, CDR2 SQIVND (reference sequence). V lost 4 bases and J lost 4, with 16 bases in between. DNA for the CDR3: TGTGCCAGTAGTACGACGCAGCCCGGTGGCACTGAAGCTTTCTTT. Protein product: CASSTTQPGGTEAFF.

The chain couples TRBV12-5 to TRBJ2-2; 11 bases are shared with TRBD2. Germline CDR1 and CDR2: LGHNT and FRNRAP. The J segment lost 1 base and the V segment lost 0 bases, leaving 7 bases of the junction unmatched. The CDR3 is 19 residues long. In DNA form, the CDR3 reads TGTGCTAGTGGTTTGGTAAAGCTAGCGGGGGGAATGAACACCGGGGAGCTGTTTTTT. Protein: CASGLVKLAGGMNTGELFF. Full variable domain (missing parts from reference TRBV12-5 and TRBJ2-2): DARVTQTPRHKVTEMGQEVTMRCQPILGHNTVFWYRQTMMQGLELLAYFRNRAPLDDSGMPKDRFSAEMPDATLATLKIQPSEPRDSAVYFCASGLVKLAGGMNTGELFFGEGSRLTVL.

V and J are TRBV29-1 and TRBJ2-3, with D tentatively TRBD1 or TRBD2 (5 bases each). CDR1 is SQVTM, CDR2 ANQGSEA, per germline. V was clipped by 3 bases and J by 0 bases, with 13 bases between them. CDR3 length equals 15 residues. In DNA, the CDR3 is TGCAGCGTTGATACGGGGCGGATCAGCACAGATACGCAGTATTTT. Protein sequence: CSVDTGRISTDTQYF.

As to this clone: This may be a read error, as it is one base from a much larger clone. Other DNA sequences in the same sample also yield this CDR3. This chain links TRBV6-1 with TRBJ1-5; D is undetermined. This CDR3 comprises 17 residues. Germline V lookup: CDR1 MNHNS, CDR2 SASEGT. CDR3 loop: CASSVTTGSVSNQPQHF. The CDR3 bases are TGCGCCAGCAGTGTGACTACGGGGTCAGTAAGCAATCAGCCCCAGCATTTT.